This T cell receptor (beta chain) was sequenced during a study of T cells in tuberculosis. Background on the study: This South African cohort compared adolescents with or without latent tuberculosis against adults with active tuberculosis.

In regard to this clone: The antigen is undetermined.

General observations from the study: The TCR-beta difference was not significant; alpha differences partly reflected length. Selection depended on which cryopreserved specimens were available.

Data came from immunoSEQ multiplex PCR; TCRdb stores just in-frame clones and leaves some out. The data contain fewer than 45,000 clones, about 95% of them singletons. Specimen: PBMCs. This TCR derives from a donor aged 10 to 29 with latent tuberculosis or without tuberculosis infection.

The CDR3 loop reads CASSLHGVGAGELFF. Written as DNA, the CDR3 is TGTGCCAGCAGCTTACACGGGGTGGGAGCCGGGGAGCTGTTTTTT. This chain joins TRBV11-2 and TRBJ2-2; D is possibly TRBD2 (5 bases). The germline CDR1 and CDR2 sequences are SGHAT and FQNNGV. V was trimmed by 2 bases and J by 6 bases, leaving 13 bases between them. The CDR3 runs to 15 residues.